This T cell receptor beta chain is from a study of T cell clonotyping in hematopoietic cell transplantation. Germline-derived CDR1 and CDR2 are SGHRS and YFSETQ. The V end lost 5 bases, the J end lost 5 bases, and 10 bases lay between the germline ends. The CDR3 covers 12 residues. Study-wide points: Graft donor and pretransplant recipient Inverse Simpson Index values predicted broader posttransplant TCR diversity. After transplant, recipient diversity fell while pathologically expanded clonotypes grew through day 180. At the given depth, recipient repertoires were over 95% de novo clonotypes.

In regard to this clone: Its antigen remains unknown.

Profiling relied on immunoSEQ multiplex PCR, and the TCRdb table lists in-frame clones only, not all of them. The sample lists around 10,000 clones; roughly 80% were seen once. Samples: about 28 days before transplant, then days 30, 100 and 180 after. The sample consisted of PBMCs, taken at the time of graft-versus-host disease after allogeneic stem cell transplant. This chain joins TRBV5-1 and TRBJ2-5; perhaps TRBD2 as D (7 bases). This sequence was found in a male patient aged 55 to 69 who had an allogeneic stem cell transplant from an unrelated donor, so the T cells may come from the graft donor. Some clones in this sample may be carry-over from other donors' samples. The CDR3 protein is CASRGGVETQYF. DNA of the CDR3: TGCGCCAGCAGAGGGGGGGTTGAGACCCAGTACTTC.